Sequencing of this T cell receptor beta chain was carried out in a study of blood T cell repertoires in COVID-19. Using immunoSEQ multiplex PCR, the repertoire was profiled, and TCRdb retains in-frame clones only, with some absent. The sample records some 210,000 clones, 87% being singletons. V was trimmed by 6 bases and J by 3 bases, leaving 5 bases between them. The germline gives CDR1 GTSNPN, CDR2 SVGIG (reference sequence). The CDR3 has 11 residues. Specimen: PBMCs or T cells enriched from blood (not recorded which). This TCR came from a man aged 18 to 29 with acute COVID-19. The rearrangement links TRBV30 to TRBJ2-2; D remains unclear. In DNA form, the CDR3 reads TGTGCCTGTATATACACCGGGGAGCTGTTTTTT. It encodes CACIYTGELFF.